This T cell receptor (beta chain) was obtained from a study of OX40 agonist ivuxolimab in advanced cancers. Clones were sequenced by immunoSEQ multiplex PCR, and TCRdb holds only the in-frame ones, with some missing. The table lists fewer than 45,000 clones, around 84% of them singletons. The CDR3 covers 11 residues. Germline CDR1 and CDR2: SGDLS and YYNGEE. V is TRBV9 and J is TRBJ2-5; D is unresolved. TRBJ2-7 matches the DNA end more closely, so the J call is doubtful. The sample in question was CD4+ or CD8+ T cells sorted from blood, obtained in a trial of the OX40 agonist ivuxolimab. The clonotype originates from an adult with an advanced solid tumor such as melanoma, head and neck, liver or kidney cancer. The CDR3 loop is CASSDGPEQYF. The DNA of the CDR3 is TGTGCCAGCAGCGACGGCCCCGAGCAGTACTTC.